This T cell receptor (beta chain) was sequenced during a study of spatial heterogeneity in lung cancer. The overall study: Consistently, beta-chain sequences turned up in larger numbers than alpha-chain sequences did.

Unique molecular identifiers tagged every individual TCR cDNA molecule. Each CDR3 protein gets one entry after TCRdb re-called the 5' RACE reads with MiXCR. Among over 10,000 distinct CDR3 sequences listed, 15% to 20% were seen once. As to time point: sample taken at primary tumor resection. Unsorted whole RNA from tumor, nontumor lung or frozen PBMC underwent sequencing. Untreated early-stage non-small cell lung cancer patients, some 70 in total, were the donors. This clonotype was detected a few times. The receptor was isolated from a male donor with early-stage non-small cell lung cancer. This specimen consisted of PBMCs, obtained at surgery.

CDR3 in DNA: TGCGCCAGCAGCCCGTTAAGTGGCCCTGGTCAGCCCCAGCATTTT. It translates to CASSPLSGPGQPQHF. The chain employs TRBV5-1 and TRBJ1-5; D is unresolved. This CDR3 contains 15 residues. Trimming removed 4 bases from V and 6 bases from J, with 17 bases in between. From germline, CDR1 is SGHRS and CDR2 YFSETQ.